This entry lists 21 T cell receptor beta chains sequenced from one sample in a study of T cell changes during pregnancy in multiple sclerosis. Assay: immunoSEQ multiplex PCR; the TCRdb copy retains only in-frame clones and omits some. The data contain 25,000 to 30,000 clones, roughly nine tenths of them singletons. The sample was CD8+ T cells from peripheral blood mononuclear cells, taken in the second trimester of pregnancy. These receptor sequences come from a female donor with multiple sclerosis, enrolled in a pregnancy study.

V gene TRBV5-6 combines with J gene TRBJ2-5; a weak D match, TRBD1 (5 bases). V lost 0 bases to trimming and J lost 5 bases, with 11 bases between them. Germline CDR1 SGHDT, CDR2 YYEEEE. The CDR3 loop spans 14 amino acids. The CDR3, as DNA: TGTGCCAGCAGCTTGGCCACAGGTCGGGAGACCCAGTACTTC. It codes for CASSLATGRETQYF.

The V call is TRBV9, the J call TRBJ2-1; possible D gene TRBD2, 7 bases. The germline V gene encodes CDR1 SGDLS and CDR2 YYNGEE. The CDR3 spans 15 residues. With 4 bases removed from V and 0 bases from J, the gap between germline ends came to 11 bases. In nucleotides, the CDR3 is TGTGCCAGCAGCTCTAGGGGGGGCTCCTACAATGAGCAGTTCTTC. Translation gives CASSSRGGSYNEQFF.

V is TRBV30 and J is TRBJ2-2, with 7 bases identical to TRBD1. The junction had 6 bases not matched to a gene; V was cut back by 5 bases and J by 6 bases. The germline V gene has CDR1 GTSNPN and CDR2 SVGIG (reference sequence). The CDR3 has 13 residues. CDR3 nucleotides: TGTGCCTGGGGCGAGGGGGCGGCCGGGGAGCTGTTTTTT. Translated, it gives CAWGEGAAGELFF.

The CDR3 sequence is CASSRQGNYGYTF. CDR3 DNA: TGTGCCAGCAGCAGACAGGGAAACTATGGCTACACCTTC. The chain recombines TRBV7-2 with TRBJ1-2; TRBD1 agrees at 7 bases. There are 13 residues in the CDR3. CDR1 is SGHTA and CDR2 is FQGNSA in the germline V gene. V lost 5 bases to trimming and J lost 2 bases; unmatched junction nucleotides: 2.

This chain connects TRBV11-3 to TRBJ2-3; TRBD1 agrees at 7 bases. Germline lookup yields CDR1 SGHNT and CDR2 YENEEA. The ends lost 2 bases at V and 6 bases at J; junction bases unmatched: 5. This CDR3 is 14 amino acids long. CDR3: CASSLRDSSDTQYF. CDR3 coding DNA: TGTGCCAGCAGCTTAAGGGACAGTAGTGATACGCAGTATTTT.

The gene calls are TRBV27 and TRBJ2-1; 7 nucleotides match TRBD1. The CDR3 has 17 residues. Germline V lookup: CDR1 MNHEY, CDR2 SMNVEV (reference sequence). The V gene end was trimmed by 5 bases and the J gene end by 2 bases; junction bases not matched to a gene: 12. The CDR3 DNA follows: TGTGCCAGCAGTACAGCCGACAGGGAGCCCCCCTACAATGAGCAGTTCTTC. Protein: CASSTADREPPYNEQFF.

The gene calls are TRBV7-9 and TRBJ2-1; weak D call: TRBD2 (5 bases). Germline CDR1 SEHNR, CDR2 FQNEAQ (reference sequence). V gave up 5 bases and J gave up 11 bases, with 16 bases separating them. The CDR3 runs to 13 residues. The CDR3 region is CASSLPEAIQQFF. The CDR3 region has the DNA TGTGCCAGCAGCCTACCGGAGGCGATACAGCAGTTCTTC.

V gene TRBV14 combines with J gene TRBJ2-7; 7 bases match TRBD1. Unmatched junction bases numbered 22, after V lost 5 bases and J lost 6 bases. The CDR3 is made up of 18 amino acids. CDR1 is SGHDN and CDR2 is FVKESK in the germline V gene. CDR3 DNA: TGTGCCAGCAGCTCTTTAAGCTGGCAGACAGGGTTGGGGGCCGAGCAGTACTTC. Amino acid sequence: CASSSLSWQTGLGAEQYF.

This chain connects TRBV6-4 to TRBJ2-3, with 8 bases matching TRBD1. The CDR3 contains 15 residues. V was pared by 2 bases and J by 4 bases, with 5 bases of the junction left unmatched. Germline V CDR1 and CDR2: MRHNA, SNTAGT. CDR3 in DNA: TGTGCCAGCAGTGACGACCAGGGGGCTGCAGATACGCAGTATTTT. This gives the protein CASSDDQGAADTQYF.

This clone was observed a single time. The chain has TRBV6-1 and TRBJ1-3; D remains unclear. With 3 bases removed from V and 0 bases from J, the gap between germline ends came to 3 bases. The CDR3 is made up of 13 amino acids. Germline CDR1 is MNHNS and CDR2 is SASEGT. The CDR3 DNA is TGTGCCAGCAGTGACTTCTCTGGAAACACCATATATTTT. It encodes CASSDFSGNTIYF.

The gene calls are TRBV2 and TRBJ1-3; the D is unclear. V was pared by 7 bases and J by 4 bases, with 14 bases between. The germline V gene encodes CDR1 SNHLY and CDR2 FYNNEI. CDR3 size: 14 residues. This chain's CDR3 is CASTPSGRGNTIYF. In DNA, the CDR3 is TGTGCCAGCACACCGAGCGGGAGGGGAAACACCATATATTTT.

This clone was picked up one time. The chain recombines TRBV30 with TRBJ1-5; perhaps TRBD1 as D (5 bases). Trimming left V 1 base short and J 3 bases short, with 13 bases between. Germline CDR1 GTSNPN, CDR2 SVGIG (reference sequence). The CDR3 consists of 15 residues. CDR3 sequence reads: CAWSAGFGDNQPQHF. CDR3 nucleotides: TGTGCCTGGAGTGCAGGGTTTGGGGACAATCAGCCCCAGCATTTT.

CDR3 amino acids: CASSFQLQGYGYTF. For the CDR3, the DNA is TGTGCCAGCAGTTTTCAACTACAGGGGTATGGCTACACCTTC. The chain recombines TRBV27 with TRBJ1-2, with 7 bases identical to TRBD1. This CDR3 spans 14 amino acids. Trimming at V came to 3 bases and at J to 5 bases, leaving 6 bases not matched to a gene. Germline values: CDR1 MNHEY, CDR2 SMNVEV (reference sequence).

This clone was observed a single time. CDR3 protein: CASSLDRDTGELFF. CDR3 bases: TGTGCCAGCAGCTTGGACAGAGACACCGGGGAGCTGTTTTTT. The rearrangement links TRBV5-4 to TRBJ2-2, with D hard to call. V was pared by 0 bases and J by 3 bases, with 6 bases between. CDR3 size: 14 residues. The germline CDR1 and CDR2 sequences are SGHNT and YYREEE (reference sequence).

CDR3 DNA: TGTGCCAGCAGCCGTACTTACACAGATACGCAGTATTTT. Protein: CASSRTYTDTQYF. The rearrangement uses TRBV11-2 and TRBJ2-3; D uncertain. Germline CDR1 and CDR2: SGHAT and FQNNGV. This CDR3 has 13 amino acids. V was trimmed by 5 bases and J by 2 bases, leaving 8 bases between them.

The chain employs TRBV5-1 and TRBJ1-1, with TRBD1 as a possible D gene (5 bases). Trimming pared 0 bases from V and 5 bases from J, leaving 20 bases between. CDR1 is SGHRS, CDR2 YFSETQ, per germline. The CDR3 loop spans 17 amino acids. The CDR3: CASSLVTGANVGTEAFF. Written as DNA, the CDR3 is TGCGCCAGCAGCTTGGTAACAGGCGCAAACGTAGGTACTGAAGCTTTCTTT.

The gene calls are TRBV18 and TRBJ1-2; D not certain. CDR3 size: 13 residues. Trimming left V 4 bases short and J 8 bases short, with 14 bases between. The germline CDR1 and CDR2 sequences are KGHSH and LQKENI. The CDR3 nucleotides read TGTGCCAGCTCACTCGACCGGGGAGGAGGCTACACCTTC. Its protein is CASSLDRGGGYTF. Variable domain in full (rest from reference TRBV18 and TRBJ1-2): NAGVMQNPRHLVRRRGQEARLRCSPMKGHSHVYWYRQLPEEGLKFMVYLQKENIIDESGMPKERFSAEFPKEGPSILRIQQVVRGDSAAYFCASSLDRGGGYTFGSGTRLTVV.

The chain recombines TRBV5-5 with TRBJ2-2; D might be TRBD1 (6 bases). CDR3 length equals 15 residues. Per the germline V gene, CDR1 is SGHKS and CDR2 is YYEKEE (reference sequence). V lost 3 bases, J lost 0 bases, and 9 bases lay in between. The DNA of the CDR3 is TGTGCCAGCAGCTACGGGACAACGAACACCGGGGAGCTGTTTTTT. It specifies CASSYGTTNTGELFF. The full variable domain, with the rest looked up from reference TRBV5-5 and TRBJ2-2, is DAGVTQSPTHLIKTRGQQVTLRCSPISGHKSVSWYQQVLGQGPQFIFQYYEKEERGRGNFPDRFSARQFPNYSSELNVNALLLGDSALYLCASSYGTTNTGELFFGEGSRLTVL.

CDR3 in amino acids: CASSLGGGHLYEQYF. The DNA of the CDR3 is TGTGCCAGCAGCTTAGGGGGGGGACACCTCTACGAGCAGTACTTC. The chain recombines TRBV7-9 with TRBJ2-7, with a possible D match to TRBD2 (7 bases). This CDR3 contains 15 residues. With 1 base removed from V and 3 bases from J, the gap between germline ends came to 13 bases. Germline V CDR1 and CDR2: SEHNR, FQNEAQ (reference sequence).

J is TRBJ2-2 and V is TRBV6-4; 8 bases agree with TRBD1. This CDR3 spans 15 amino acids. CDR1 is MRHNA, CDR2 SNTAGT, per germline. V gave up 5 bases and J gave up 5 bases; unmatched junction bases: 7. CDR3 bases: TGTGCCAGCAGTCCGGGACAGGACTGGACCGGGGAGCTGTTTTTT. Translated: CASSPGQDWTGELFF.

The chain recombines TRBV27 with TRBJ1-1; D unclear. The germline V gene encodes CDR1 MNHEY and CDR2 SMNVEV (reference sequence). CDR3 size: 13 residues. V shed 5 bases and J shed 0 bases, with 7 bases lying between them. CDR3 loop: CASSPSVNTEAFF. The CDR3 region has the DNA TGTGCCAGCAGTCCCTCAGTGAACACTGAAGCTTTCTTT.